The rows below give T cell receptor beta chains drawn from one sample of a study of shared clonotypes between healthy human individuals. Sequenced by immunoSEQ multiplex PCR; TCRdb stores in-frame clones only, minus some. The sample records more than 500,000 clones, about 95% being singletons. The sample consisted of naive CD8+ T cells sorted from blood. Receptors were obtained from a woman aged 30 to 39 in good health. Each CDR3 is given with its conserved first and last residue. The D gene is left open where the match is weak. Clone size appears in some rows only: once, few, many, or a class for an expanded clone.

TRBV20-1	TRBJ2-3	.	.	CSARPTDTQYF	TGCAGTGCTAGACCCACAGATACGCAGTATTTT
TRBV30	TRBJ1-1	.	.	CAWTPGRYSTGAFF	TGTGCCTGGACCCCCGGCCGATATTCGACCGGAGCTTTCTTT
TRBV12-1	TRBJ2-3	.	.	CASSLSRDTQYF	TGTGCCAGCAGTCTTAGTCGTGATACGCAGTATTTT
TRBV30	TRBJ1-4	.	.	CAWEAANEKLFF	TGTGCCTGGGAAGCGGCTAATGAAAAACTGTTTTTT
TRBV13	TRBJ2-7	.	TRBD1	CASSSLGTGGTYEQYF	TGTGCCAGCAGCAGCTTAGGGACAGGGGGCACCTACGAGCAGTACTTC
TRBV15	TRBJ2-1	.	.	CATSRDALARGHEQFF	TGTGCCACCAGCAGAGATGCGCTAGCGAGGGGGCATGAGCAGTTCTTC
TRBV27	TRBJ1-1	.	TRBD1	CASSLLPRGRNTEAFF	TGTGCCAGCAGTTTATTACCCAGGGGGCGCAACACTGAAGCTTTCTTT
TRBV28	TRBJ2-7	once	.	CASSLIIEGVYEQYF	TGTGCCAGCAGTTTAATTATTGAGGGAGTGTACGAGCAGTACTTC
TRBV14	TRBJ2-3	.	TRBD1	CASSHLGQGHTDTQYF	TGTGCCAGCAGCCATCTGGGACAGGGGCACACAGATACGCAGTATTTT
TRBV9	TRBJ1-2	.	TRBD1	CASSGGQEDYGYTF	TGTGCCAGCAGCGGGGGACAGGAGGACTATGGCTACACCTTC
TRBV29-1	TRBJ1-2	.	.	CSVVGPPGRDRFNYGYTF	TGCAGCGTTGTGGGTCCTCCCGGCCGGGATCGGTTTAACTATGGCTACACCTTC
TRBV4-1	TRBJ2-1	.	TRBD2	CASRRTSGSYNEQFF	TGCGCCAGCAGGAGGACTAGCGGGAGCTACAATGAGCAGTTCTTC
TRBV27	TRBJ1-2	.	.	CASSFGQNYGYTF	TGTGCCAGCAGTTTCGGTCAGAACTATGGCTACACCTTC
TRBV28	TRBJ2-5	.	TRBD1	CASSSHREDRDWETQYF	TGTGCCAGCAGTTCCCATCGTGAGGACAGGGACTGGGAGACCCAGTACTTC
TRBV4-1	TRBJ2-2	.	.	CASSPRTGELFF	TGCGCCAGCAGCCCGAGGACCGGGGAGCTGTTTTTT
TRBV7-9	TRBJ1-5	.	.	CASSLNQPQHF	TGTGCCAGCAGCTTAAATCAGCCCCAGCATTTT
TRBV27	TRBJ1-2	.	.	CASSLSADGSGYTF	TGTGCCAGCAGTTTATCAGCGGATGGGTCTGGCTACACCTTC
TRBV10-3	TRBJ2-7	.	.	CAIGDPAYEQYF	TGTGCCATCGGGGACCCCGCCTACGAGCAGTACTTC
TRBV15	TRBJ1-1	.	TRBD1	CATTTGGENTEAFF	TGTGCCACCACGACAGGGGGGGAGAACACTGAAGCTTTCTTT
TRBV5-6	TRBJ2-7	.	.	CASNGQSYEQYF	TGTGCCAGCAACGGACAGTCCTACGAGCAGTACTTC
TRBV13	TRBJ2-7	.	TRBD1	CASTDRGSYEQYF	TGTGCCAGTACGGACAGGGGGTCCTACGAGCAGTACTTC
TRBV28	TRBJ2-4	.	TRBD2	CASSSTSVGAKNIQYF	TGTGCCAGCAGTTCCACTAGCGTAGGGGCCAAAAACATTCAGTACTTC
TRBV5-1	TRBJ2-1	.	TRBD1	CASSWDSDSYNEQFF	TGCGCCAGCAGCTGGGACAGTGACTCCTACAATGAGCAGTTCTTC
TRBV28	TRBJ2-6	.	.	CASSLGKGSGANVLTF	TGTGCCAGCAGTTTAGGCAAGGGTTCTGGGGCCAACGTCCTGACTTTC
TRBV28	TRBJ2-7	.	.	CASRRGASSYEQYF	TGTGCCAGCAGACGCGGGGCTAGCTCCTACGAGCAGTACTTC
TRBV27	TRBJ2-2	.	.	CASSERVYSGELFF	TGTGCCAGCAGCGAAAGGGTCTACAGTGGGGAGCTGTTTTTT
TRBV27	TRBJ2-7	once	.	CASSFQGISSYEQYF	TGTGCCAGCAGTTTTCAGGGGATAAGTTCCTACGAGCAGTACTTC
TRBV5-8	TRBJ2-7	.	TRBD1	CASSSPGQSYEQYF	TGTGCCAGCAGCTCACCGGGACAGTCCTACGAGCAGTACTTC
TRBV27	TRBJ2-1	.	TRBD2	CASSSGLAGYNEQFF	TGTGCCAGCAGTTCGGGACTAGCGGGATACAATGAGCAGTTCTTC
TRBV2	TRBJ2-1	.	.	CASSEAGPDGEQFF	TGTGCCAGCAGTGAAGCGGGGCCGGACGGTGAGCAGTTCTTC
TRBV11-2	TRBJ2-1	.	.	CASSSKDRNNEQFF	TGTGCCAGCAGCTCCAAAGACAGGAACAATGAGCAGTTCTTC
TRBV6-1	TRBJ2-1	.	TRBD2	CASSESSGRSYNEQFF	TGTGCCAGCAGTGAATCCAGCGGGAGGTCCTACAATGAGCAGTTCTTC
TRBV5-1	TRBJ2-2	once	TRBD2	CASSLAVAGTNTGELFF	TGCGCCAGCAGCTTGGCCGTAGCGGGAACGAACACCGGGGAGCTGTTTTTT
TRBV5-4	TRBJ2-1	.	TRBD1	CASSWENTGQLNEQFF	TGTGCCAGCAGCTGGGAAAATACGGGACAGCTAAATGAGCAGTTCTTC
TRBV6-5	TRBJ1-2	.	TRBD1	CASSDPGQGYGYTF	TGTGCCAGCAGTGACCCGGGACAGGGCTATGGCTACACCTTC
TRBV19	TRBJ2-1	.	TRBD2	CASSIWSGGNNEQFF	TGTGCCAGTAGTATTTGGTCGGGAGGGAACAATGAGCAGTTCTTC
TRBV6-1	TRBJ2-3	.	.	CASSESYSTDTQYF	TGTGCCAGCAGTGAAAGTTACAGTACAGATACGCAGTATTTT
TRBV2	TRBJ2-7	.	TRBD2	CASSPTSGSSYEQYF	TGTGCCAGCAGTCCGACTAGCGGGAGCTCCTACGAGCAGTACTTC
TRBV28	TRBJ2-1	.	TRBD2	CASSLMGREDNEQFF	TGTGCCAGCAGCCTCATGGGGCGGGAGGACAATGAGCAGTTCTTC